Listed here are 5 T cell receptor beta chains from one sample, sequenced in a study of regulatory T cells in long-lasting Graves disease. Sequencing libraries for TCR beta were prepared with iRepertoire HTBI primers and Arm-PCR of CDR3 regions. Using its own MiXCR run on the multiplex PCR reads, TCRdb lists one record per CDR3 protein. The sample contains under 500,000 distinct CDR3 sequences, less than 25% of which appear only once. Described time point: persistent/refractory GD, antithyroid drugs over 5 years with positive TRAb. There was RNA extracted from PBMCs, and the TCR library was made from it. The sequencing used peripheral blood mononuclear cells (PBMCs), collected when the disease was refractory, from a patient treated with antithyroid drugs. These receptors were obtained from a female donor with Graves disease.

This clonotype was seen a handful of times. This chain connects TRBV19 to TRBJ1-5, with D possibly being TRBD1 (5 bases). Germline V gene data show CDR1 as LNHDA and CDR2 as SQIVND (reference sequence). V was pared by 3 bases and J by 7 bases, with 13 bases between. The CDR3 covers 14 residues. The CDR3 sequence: CASSIYSGRQPQHF. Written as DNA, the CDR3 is TGTGCCAGTAGTATTTATTCAGGGCGGCAGCCCCAGCATTTT.

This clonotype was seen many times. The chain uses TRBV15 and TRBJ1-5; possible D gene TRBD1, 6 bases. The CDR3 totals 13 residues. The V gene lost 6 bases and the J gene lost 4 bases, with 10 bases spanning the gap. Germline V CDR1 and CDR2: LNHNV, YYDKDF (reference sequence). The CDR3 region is CATRKGGNQPQHF. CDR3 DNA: TGTGCCACCAGGAAAGGGGGGAATCAGCCCCAGCATTTT.

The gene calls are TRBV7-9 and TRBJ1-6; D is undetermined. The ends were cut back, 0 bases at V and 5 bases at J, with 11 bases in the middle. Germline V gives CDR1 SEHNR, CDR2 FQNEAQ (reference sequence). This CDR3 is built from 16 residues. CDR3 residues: CASSLAGPTDNSPLHF. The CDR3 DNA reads TGTGCCAGCAGCTTAGCGGGTCCTACCGATAATTCACCCCTCCACTTT.

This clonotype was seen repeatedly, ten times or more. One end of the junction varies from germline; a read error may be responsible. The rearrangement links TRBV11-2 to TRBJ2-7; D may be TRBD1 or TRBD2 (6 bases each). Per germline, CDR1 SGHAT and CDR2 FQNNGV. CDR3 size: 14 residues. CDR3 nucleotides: TGTGCCAGCAGCAGCCAAGGGGGACTCTACGGGCAGTACTTC. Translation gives CASSSQGGLYGQYF.

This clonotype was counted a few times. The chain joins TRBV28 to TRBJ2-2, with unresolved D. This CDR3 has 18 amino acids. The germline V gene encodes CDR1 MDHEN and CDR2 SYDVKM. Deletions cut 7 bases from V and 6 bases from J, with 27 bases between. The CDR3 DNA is TGTGCCAGCACCACGGAGTCGTCTGGATTTTTTTTCTCCGGGGAGCTGTTTTTT. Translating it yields CASTTESSGFFFSGELFF.